These 31 T cell receptor beta chains were all obtained from the same sample, sequenced in a study of T-cell reconstitution after alpha-beta-depleted transplantation in children. A TCRbeta library incorporating unique molecular identifiers was prepared. TCRdb re-derived calls from the PCR reads in MiXCR, one entry per CDR3 protein. The data contain approximately 47,000 distinct CDR3 sequences, roughly 52% of them singletons. The starting material was peripheral blood, obtained before TCRalphabeta/CD19-depleted stem cell transplant. These TCRs come from a boy younger than two with SCID, due to receive a stem cell transplant.

The chain couples TRBV10-3 to TRBJ1-1; D unclear. CDR3 length: 15 amino acids. Trimming stripped 0 bases from V and 1 base from J, with 9 bases between. Per germline, CDR1 ENHRY and CDR2 SYGVKD. DNA of the CDR3: TGTGCCATCAGTGAGTCGGTCTGGGGGAACACTGAAGCTTTCTTT. It translates to CAISESVWGNTEAFF.

This rearrangement joins TRBV7-8 to TRBJ1-2; D remains ambiguous. V lost 5 bases and J 4 bases, leaving 14 bases between the germline ends. This CDR3 has 14 amino acids. CDR1 and CDR2 from the germline V gene are SGHVS and FQNEAQ. The CDR3 bases are TGTGCCAGCAGCCCGGTTGGCGGAGGCTATGGCTACACCTTC. The encoded protein is CASSPVGGGYGYTF.

This clonotype was recorded only once. The chain combines TRBV12-3 or TRBV12-4 with TRBJ1-3; D not resolved. CDR3 length: 14 amino acids. V was shortened by 2 bases and J by 3 bases, with 8 bases between the two germline ends. CDR3 nucleotide sequence: TGTGCCAGCAGTTTAAAGGCGGGTGGAAACACCATATATTTT. Protein sequence: CASSLKAGGNTIYF.

The table lists this clonotype with many counts. The chain recombines TRBV11-2 with TRBJ2-5, with a weak D call TRBD2 (6 bases). V was clipped by 5 bases and J by 3 bases, with 13 bases between them. Germline V gene data show CDR1 as SGHAT and CDR2 as FQNNGV. The CDR3 runs to 14 residues. The CDR3 coding sequence is TGTGCCAGCAGCCCTTTCGGGGGTGAAGAGACCCAGTACTTC. Protein: CASSPFGGEETQYF.

In this sample, this clonotype turned up a few times. The chain carries TRBV29-1 and TRBJ2-1; D is unclear. The CDR3 runs to 11 residues. CDR1 and CDR2 (germline): SQVTM, ANQGSEA. Trimming shortened V by 5 bases and J by 15 bases, and 17 bases separated the two germline ends. CDR3 nucleotide sequence: TGCAGCGTTCTAGACCCACTAAGTGGGTTCTTC. Translating it yields CSVLDPLSGFF.

This rearrangement joins TRBV4-1 to TRBJ2-3, with D unresolved. CDR3 size: 13 residues. Germline-derived CDR1 and CDR2 are MGHRA and YSYEKL. The V end was cut by 6 bases, the J end by 1 base, with 8 bases between. CDR3 in DNA: TGCGCCAGCAGGTTACGGGGCACAGATACGCAGTATTTT. Residues: CASRLRGTDTQYF.

The chain combines TRBV29-1 with TRBJ1-2, with D possibly TRBD1 on 6 matching bases. This CDR3 spans 13 amino acids. The V end lost 4 bases, the J end lost 6 bases, and 15 bases lay between the germline ends. The germline V gene has CDR1 SQVTM and CDR2 ANQGSEA. CDR3 sequence: CSVAPGATNGYTF. The CDR3 nucleotides are TGCAGCGTTGCCCCAGGGGCTACGAATGGCTACACCTTC.

The V and J genes are TRBV11-2 and TRBJ1-4, with 10 bases matching TRBD1. This CDR3 is 18 amino acids long. The J segment lost 5 bases and the V segment lost 4 bases, leaving 13 bases of the junction unmatched. The germline gives CDR1 SGHAT, CDR2 FQNNGV. The CDR3 DNA sequence: TGTGCCAGCAGCTCCTCGTCCCGGGACAGGGGTGCAAATGAAAAACTGTTTTTT. It specifies CASSSSSRDRGANEKLFF.

CDR3 loop: CASSQDLLGGNQETQYF. The CDR3 DNA follows: TGCGCCAGCAGCCAAGATCTATTAGGAGGGAACCAAGAGACCCAGTACTTC. The chain links TRBV4-1 to TRBJ2-5; tentatively, D is TRBD2 (6 bases). In germline, CDR1 is MGHRA, CDR2 YSYEKL. V lost 0 bases and J lost 0, with 14 bases in between. The CDR3 contains 17 residues.

A few counts support this clonotype. V and J are TRBV6-1 and TRBJ1-2, with TRBD1 identical over 8 bases. The J segment lost 8 bases and the V segment lost 6 bases, leaving 11 bases of the junction unmatched. The CDR3 is 14 amino acids. Per the germline V gene, CDR1 is MNHNS and CDR2 is SASEGT. As DNA, the CDR3 is TGTGCCAGCAGGGAGAGCAGGGGGCGGTGGGGCTACACCTTC. This sequence encodes CASRESRGRWGYTF.

This chain joins TRBV12-3 or TRBV12-4 and TRBJ2-1, with TRBD2 matching over 10 bases. CDR3 length: 15 amino acids. Losses at the gene ends were 6 bases for V and 5 bases for J; bases not matched to a gene: 7. CDR3 protein: CASSTSGGVNNEQFF. In nucleotides, the CDR3 is TGTGCCAGCAGCACCAGCGGGGGGGTCAACAATGAGCAGTTCTTC.

The table lists this clonotype with many counts. This chain uses TRBV6-1 with TRBJ1-2; weak D call: TRBD1 (5 bases). Looked up from germline, CDR1 is MNHNS and CDR2 is SASEGT. Trimming removed 7 bases at V and 8 bases at J, with 23 bases between. The CDR3 totals 15 residues. CDR3 in DNA: TGTGCCAGCACCAAGGAGTTCCGGGGCGCTGGGGGCTACACCTTC. Its translation: CASTKEFRGAGGYTF.

This clonotype has only a few counts. CDR3 residues: CSARAAAGEVETQYF. CDR3 nucleotide sequence: TGCAGTGCTAGAGCCGCAGCGGGGGAGGTAGAGACCCAGTACTTC. The chain carries TRBV20-1 and TRBJ2-5; TRBD2 agrees at 8 bases. The V segment lost 1 base and the J segment 4 bases; nucleotides outside the gene matches: 8. This CDR3 is built from 15 residues. Germline V gene lookup returns CDR1 DFQATT and CDR2 SNEGSKA (reference sequence).

This clonotype was found a few times. This sequence joins TRBV29-1 and TRBJ1-4, with D unclear. Germline assignment: CDR1 SQVTM and CDR2 ANQGSEA. V lost 0 bases and J 2 bases, leaving 10 bases between the germline ends. The CDR3 totals 15 residues. CDR3 bases: TGCAGCGTTGAAGATCCCGCCGGCACTAATGAAAAACTGTTTTTT. Its translation is CSVEDPAGTNEKLFF.

The rearrangement uses TRBV5-1 and TRBJ2-1; 16 positions match TRBD2. V was pared by 4 bases and J by 7 bases, with 5 bases of the junction left unmatched. This CDR3 has 16 residues. Germline CDR1 reads SGHRS; CDR2 reads YFSETQ. The CDR3 protein is CASSPGLAGGPNEQFF. CDR3 DNA: TGCGCCAGCAGCCCGGGACTAGCGGGGGGGCCGAATGAGCAGTTCTTC.

This clonotype was picked up a small number of times. The chain links TRBV20-1 to TRBJ2-3, with 12 nucleotides matching TRBD2. Germline V CDR1 and CDR2: DFQATT, SNEGSKA (reference sequence). Trimming removed 1 base from V and 6 bases from J; junction bases left unmatched: 8. The CDR3 contains 16 residues. CDR3 DNA sequence: TGCAGTGCTAGAGGTTTGACTAGCGGGGGTAGCGATACGCAGTATTTT. Encoded protein: CSARGLTSGGSDTQYF.

J is TRBJ2-1 and V is TRBV7-2; TRBD2 agrees at 10 bases. V lost 1 base to trimming and J lost 2 bases; unmatched junction nucleotides: 2. CDR3 length: 16 amino acids. From germline, CDR1 is SGHTA and CDR2 FQGNSA. CDR3 DNA sequence: TGTGCCAGCAGCTTAGTGCTAGCGGGGGCCTACAATGAGCAGTTCTTC. Protein: CASSLVLAGAYNEQFF. Drawing the rest from reference TRBV7-2 and TRBJ2-1, the complete variable domain is GAGVSQSPSNKVTEKGKDVELRCDPISGHTALYWYRQSLGQGLEFLIYFQGNSAPDKSGLPSDRFSAERTGGSVSTLTIQRTQQEDSAVYLCASSLVLAGAYNEQFFGPGTRLTVL.

J is TRBJ2-3 and V is TRBV11-3; 13 nucleotides match TRBD2. Germline CDR1 and CDR2: SGHNT and YENEEA. The length of the CDR3 is 22 residues. Trimming cost V 1 base and J 6 bases; bases outside gene matches: 22. CDR3 in amino acids: CASSLVVFGRGTSGAFRDTQYF. The CDR3 DNA sequence: TGTGCCAGCAGCTTAGTAGTTTTCGGACGGGGGACTAGCGGGGCCTTCAGGGATACGCAGTATTTT.

The chain carries TRBV12-3 or TRBV12-4 and TRBJ1-5; no clear D gene. The CDR3 loop spans 16 amino acids. Trimming cost V 4 bases and J 3 bases, with 16 bases left between them. In nucleotides, the CDR3 is TGTGCCAGCAGTTCCGGATACCTTAAGGACAATCAGCCCCAGCATTTT. Translated: CASSSGYLKDNQPQHF.

This clonotype was detected a few times. The chain recombines TRBV11-1 with TRBJ2-4, with TRBD1 as a possible D gene (6 bases). Trimming removed 5 bases from V and 8 bases from J, with 25 bases in between. The CDR3 is made up of 17 amino acids. Germline V lookup: CDR1 SGHAT, CDR2 FQDESV (reference sequence). The DNA for the CDR3 is TGTGCCAGCAGCCCCCTGGGGGCTCGGCCCAAAGCGGACATTCAGTACTTC. Protein product: CASSPLGARPKADIQYF.

The chain links TRBV20-1 to TRBJ1-3; tentatively, D is TRBD1 (5 bases). Per germline, CDR1 DFQATT and CDR2 SNEGSKA (reference sequence). CDR3 size: 15 residues. V gave up 2 bases and J gave up 4 bases, with 15 bases separating them. The CDR3, as DNA: TGCAGTGCTAGACCACCCGGGACCCAGGGAAACACCATATATTTT. It yields the protein CSARPPGTQGNTIYF.

As DNA, the CDR3 is TGTGCCAGCAGCTTCAGCGCTCCCTCCTACGAGCAGTACTTC. Translated, it gives CASSFSAPSYEQYF. The chain uses TRBV13 and TRBJ2-7; D unresolved. The CDR3 is 14 amino acids. Between the trimmed V and J ends, which lost 3 bases and 0 bases, there was a span of 9 bases. From germline, CDR1 is PRHDT and CDR2 FYEKMQ (reference sequence).

The V gene is TRBV5-1, the J gene TRBJ1-6; the match to TRBD1 covers 8 bases. The CDR3 is made up of 15 amino acids. The germline CDR1 and CDR2 sequences are SGHRS and YFSETQ. After removal of 1 base from V and 7 bases from J, the junction contained 4 bases not matched to a gene. This CDR3 reads CASSLPQGENSPLHF. The DNA of the CDR3 is TGCGCCAGCAGCTTGCCACAGGGGGAAAATTCACCCCTCCACTTT. The full variable domain, rest sourced from reference TRBV5-1 and TRBJ1-6, is KAGVTQTPRYLIKTRGQQVTLSCSPISGHRSVSWYQQTPGQGLQFLFEYFSETQRNKGNFPGRFSGRQFSNSRSEMNVSTLELGDSALYLCASSLPQGENSPLHFGNGTRLTVT.

This clonotype was seen repeatedly, ten times or more. The J gene is TRBJ2-1, the V gene TRBV27; D call uncertain. Trimming shortened V by 6 bases and J by 5 bases, and 20 bases separated the two germline ends. The CDR3 contains 16 residues. Germline V lookup: CDR1 MNHEY, CDR2 SMNVEV (reference sequence). The CDR3 spells CASSPRALSRNNEQFF. DNA for the CDR3: TGTGCCAGCAGCCCTAGGGCCTTATCCCGCAACAATGAGCAGTTCTTC.

The rearrangement uses TRBV5-1 and TRBJ2-5; D is tentatively TRBD1 or TRBD2 (6 bases each). The CDR3 sequence is 15 residues long. The germline V gene encodes CDR1 SGHRS and CDR2 YFSETQ. V lost 6 bases, J lost 4 bases, and 19 bases lay in between. In DNA form, the CDR3 reads TGCGCCAGCACCCTAACGGGGGCTGCAAGAGAGACCCAGTACTTC. It is translated as CASTLTGAARETQYF.

By proportion, this clonotype is medium-sized. The chain joins TRBV4-1 to TRBJ1-2, with 10 bases identical to TRBD1. J lost 7 bases, V lost 2 bases, and 13 bases had no gene match. In germline, CDR1 is MGHRA, CDR2 YSYEKL. This CDR3 is 17 amino acids long. The CDR3, as DNA: TGCGCCAGCAGCCAATATCAAACGGGACAGGGGACCGGTGGCTACACCTTC. It yields the protein CASSQYQTGQGTGGYTF.

V is TRBV20-1 and J is TRBJ2-2, with 11 positions matching TRBD2. The germline V gene encodes CDR1 DFQATT and CDR2 SNEGSKA (reference sequence). Trimming cost V 5 bases and J 1 base; bases outside gene matches: 0. The CDR3 is 14 residues long. The DNA of the CDR3 is TGCAGTGCTCTAGCGGGGGGGAACACCGGGGAGCTGTTTTTT. Protein sequence: CSALAGGNTGELFF.

This clonotype was detected a few times. The chain links TRBV20-1 to TRBJ2-5, with 7 nucleotides matching TRBD2. The CDR3 is 15 residues long. J was trimmed by 3 bases and V by 0 bases; bases with no gene match: 7. Germline assignment: CDR1 DFQATT and CDR2 SNEGSKA (reference sequence). The chain's CDR3 is CSARDSGGLEETQYF. In nucleotides, the CDR3 is TGCAGTGCTAGAGATTCGGGGGGATTGGAAGAGACCCAGTACTTC.

The chain links TRBV6-5 to TRBJ1-2; 9 nucleotides line up with TRBD1. V shed 0 bases and J 3 bases; nucleotides not matched to a gene: 8. Germline V CDR1 and CDR2: MNHEY, SVGAGI. CDR3 length: 17 residues. CDR3 sequence reads: CASSYSPNRGRYYGYTF. The CDR3 region has the DNA TGTGCCAGCAGTTACTCCCCCAACAGGGGGCGTTACTATGGCTACACCTTC.

V and J are TRBV6-2 or TRBV6-3 and TRBJ2-7; D unresolved. The germline CDR1 and CDR2 sequences are MNHEY and SVGEGT. Trimming removed 2 bases from V and 7 bases from J, with 6 bases in between. CDR3 size: 11 residues. The CDR3 is CASSYLGEQYF. The CDR3 nucleotides are TGTGCCAGCAGTTACCTTGGGGAGCAGTACTTC.

The genes are TRBV11-2 and TRBJ2-7; the match to TRBD1 covers 8 bases. J gave up 6 bases and V 5 bases, and 6 bases lay outside the gene matches. Germline CDR1 reads SGHAT; CDR2 reads FQNNGV. The CDR3 contains 13 residues. This CDR3 is CASSPGTGGEQYF. The CDR3 DNA follows: TGTGCCAGCAGCCCAGGGACAGGTGGCGAGCAGTACTTC.